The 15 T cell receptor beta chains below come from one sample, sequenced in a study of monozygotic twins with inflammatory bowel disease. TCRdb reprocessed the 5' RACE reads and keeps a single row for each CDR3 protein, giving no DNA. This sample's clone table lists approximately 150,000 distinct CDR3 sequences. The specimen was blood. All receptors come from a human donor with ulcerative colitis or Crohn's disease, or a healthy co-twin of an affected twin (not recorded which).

The CDR3 protein is CASSYRGAFWEQYF. The chain combines TRBV28 with TRBJ2-7; with no DNA, the TCRdb D assignment of TRBD1 cannot be verified. The CDR3 loop spans 14 amino acids. Germline lookup yields CDR1 MDHEN and CDR2 SYDVKM.

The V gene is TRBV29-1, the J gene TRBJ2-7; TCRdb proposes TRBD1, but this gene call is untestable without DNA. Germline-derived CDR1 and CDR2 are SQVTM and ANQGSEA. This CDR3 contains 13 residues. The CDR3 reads CSVVTGGSGEQYF.

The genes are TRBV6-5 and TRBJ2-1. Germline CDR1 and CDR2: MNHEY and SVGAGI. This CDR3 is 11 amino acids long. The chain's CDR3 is CASSQAHEQFF.

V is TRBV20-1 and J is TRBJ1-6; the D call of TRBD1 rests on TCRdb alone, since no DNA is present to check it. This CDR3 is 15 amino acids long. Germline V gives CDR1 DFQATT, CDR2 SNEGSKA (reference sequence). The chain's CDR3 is CSARKGGTDNSPLHF.

CDR3: CASSLAASGGEQETQYF. This chain links TRBV5-1 with TRBJ2-5; TCRdb's D call, TRBD2, is unchecked because there is no DNA. Germline CDR1 reads SGHRS; CDR2 reads YFSETQ. The CDR3 covers 17 residues. Complete variable domain (other parts from reference TRBV5-1 and TRBJ2-5): KAGVTQTPRYLIKTRGQQVTLSCSPISGHRSVSWYQQTPGQGLQFLFEYFSETQRNKGNFPGRFSGRQFSNSRSEMNVSTLELGDSALYLCASSLAASGGEQETQYFGPGTRLLVL.

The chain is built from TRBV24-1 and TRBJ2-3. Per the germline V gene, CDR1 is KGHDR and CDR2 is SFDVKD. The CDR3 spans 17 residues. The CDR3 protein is CATSDLGQRPSTDTQYF.

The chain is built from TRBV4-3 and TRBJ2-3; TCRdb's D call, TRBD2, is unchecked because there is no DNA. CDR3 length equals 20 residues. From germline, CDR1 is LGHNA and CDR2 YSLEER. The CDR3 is CASSQEVVGTPNLATDTQYF.

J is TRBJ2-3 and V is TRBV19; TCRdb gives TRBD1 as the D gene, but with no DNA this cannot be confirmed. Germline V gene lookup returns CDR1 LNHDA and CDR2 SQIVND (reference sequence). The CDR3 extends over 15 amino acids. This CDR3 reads CASSILGGGTDTQYF.

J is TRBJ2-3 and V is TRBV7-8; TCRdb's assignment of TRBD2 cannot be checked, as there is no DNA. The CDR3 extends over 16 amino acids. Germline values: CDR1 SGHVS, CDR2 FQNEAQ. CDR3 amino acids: CASSLAGGGAADTQYF.

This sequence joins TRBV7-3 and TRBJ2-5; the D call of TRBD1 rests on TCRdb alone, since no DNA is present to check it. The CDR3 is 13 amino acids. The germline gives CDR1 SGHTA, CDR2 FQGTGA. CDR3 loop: CASSPPESETQYF.

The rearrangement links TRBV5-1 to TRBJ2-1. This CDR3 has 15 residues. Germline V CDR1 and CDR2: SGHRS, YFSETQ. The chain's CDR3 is CASSVRLSSYNEQFF.

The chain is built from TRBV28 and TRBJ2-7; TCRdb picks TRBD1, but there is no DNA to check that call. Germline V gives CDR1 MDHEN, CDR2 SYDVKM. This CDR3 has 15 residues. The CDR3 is CASSLPGIESYEQYF.

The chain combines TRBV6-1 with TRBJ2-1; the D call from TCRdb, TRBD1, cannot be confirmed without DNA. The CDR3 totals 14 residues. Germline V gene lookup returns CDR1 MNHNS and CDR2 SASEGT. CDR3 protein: CASTRDSNYNEQFF.

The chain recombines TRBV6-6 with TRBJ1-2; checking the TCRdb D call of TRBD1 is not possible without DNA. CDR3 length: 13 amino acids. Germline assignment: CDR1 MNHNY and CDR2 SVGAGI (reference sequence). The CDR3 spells CASSYSGTGRETF.

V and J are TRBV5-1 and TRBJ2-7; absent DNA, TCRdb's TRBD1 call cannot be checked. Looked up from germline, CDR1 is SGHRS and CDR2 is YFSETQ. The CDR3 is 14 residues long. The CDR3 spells CASSLRDRAYEQYF. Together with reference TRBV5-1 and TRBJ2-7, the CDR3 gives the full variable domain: KAGVTQTPRYLIKTRGQQVTLSCSPISGHRSVSWYQQTPGQGLQFLFEYFSETQRNKGNFPGRFSGRQFSNSRSEMNVSTLELGDSALYLCASSLRDRAYEQYFGPGTRLTVT.